One sample yielded the 21 T cell receptor beta chains listed below, sequenced in a study of T-cell memory formation after mild COVID-19. In TCRdb, the 5' RACE reads were re-called with MiXCR into one record per CDR3 protein. Of 150,000 to 200,000 distinct CDR3 sequences detected, 11% appear once; the ten largest clones hold 3% to 4%. The sequenced material came from PBMCs or a T cell subset sorted from them (not recorded which). Receptors originate from a man aged 18 to 30 who had mild COVID-19 (a few samples of this study predate the infection). Cell type and time point are not known.

The chain uses TRBV20-1 and TRBJ2-5; TRBD2 aligns across 9 bases. Trimming took 0 bases from V and 2 from J; bases not matched to a gene: 4. The CDR3 loop spans 15 amino acids. CDR1 is DFQATT, CDR2 SNEGSKA, per germline (reference sequence). The CDR3 region is CSARDLAGGQETQYF. CDR3 nucleotides: TGCAGTGCTAGAGATCTTGCGGGGGGGCAAGAGACCCAGTACTTC.

This chain uses TRBV5-1 with TRBJ1-4; unclear D gene. The CDR3 loop spans 15 amino acids. Trimming left V 0 bases short and J 3 bases short, with 9 bases between. The V gene's germline CDR1 is SGHRS and CDR2 YFSETQ. CDR3 bases: TGCGCCAGCAGCTTGGCCGGCCCGCCTAATGAAAAACTGTTTTTT. It translates to CASSLAGPPNEKLFF.

This clonotype was detected only a few times. This chain uses TRBV9 with TRBJ2-1, with 7 bases fitting TRBD2. The CDR3 sequence is 14 residues long. V dropped 4 bases and J dropped 4; count of bases not matched to a gene: 5. The V gene's germline CDR1 is SGDLS and CDR2 YYNGEE. The CDR3 is CASSILGGYNEQFF. CDR3 nucleotides: TGTGCCAGCAGCATCCTCGGGGGGTACAATGAGCAGTTCTTC.

The V call is TRBV7-8, the J call TRBJ2-7; D is unclear. V lost 0 bases and J lost 2, with 5 bases in between. Germline lookup yields CDR1 SGHVS and CDR2 FQNEAQ. CDR3 length: 13 residues. CDR3 sequence reads: CASSLAGTYEQYV. The DNA for the CDR3 is TGTGCCAGCAGCTTAGCGGGGACCTACGAGCAGTACGTC.

This clonotype has a handful of counts. The chain links TRBV5-1 to TRBJ2-3, with no clear D. Germline V gene sequence: CDR1 SGHRS, CDR2 YFSETQ. V was cut by 2 bases and J by 2 bases, with 6 bases left in between. CDR3 length: 13 amino acids. CDR3 sequence: CASSFGATDTQYF. The CDR3 DNA reads TGCGCCAGCAGCTTTGGAGCCACAGATACGCAGTATTTT. The whole variable domain, remainder taken from reference TRBV5-1 and TRBJ2-3, is KAGVTQTPRYLIKTRGQQVTLSCSPISGHRSVSWYQQTPGQGLQFLFEYFSETQRNKGNFPGRFSGRQFSNSRSEMNVSTLELGDSALYLCASSFGATDTQYFGPGTRLTVL.

This clonotype was detected a few times. This chain connects TRBV20-1 to TRBJ2-3; either TRBD1 or TRBD2 may fit D (6 bases each). CDR3 size: 15 residues. Germline values: CDR1 DFQATT, CDR2 SNEGSKA (reference sequence). V dropped 5 bases and J dropped 1 base, with 16 bases sitting between them. The CDR3 region has the DNA TGCAGTGCTGGACCTTCGGGGGCCGGCACAGATACGCAGTATTTT. Amino acid sequence: CSAGPSGAGTDTQYF.

This clonotype was seen repeatedly, ten times or more. This sequence joins TRBV15 and TRBJ1-3; D call uncertain. The germline V and J ends were trimmed by 5 bases and 0 bases, with 8 bases remaining between them. The CDR3 covers 14 residues. Germline V CDR1 and CDR2: LNHNV, YYDKDF (reference sequence). The CDR3 is CATSLAGSGNTIYF. The CDR3 region has the DNA TGTGCCACCAGCCTGGCGGGCTCTGGAAACACCATATATTTT.

This clonotype was seen only a few times. This chain's CDR3 is CSARDHQGGSTEAFF. In nucleotides, the CDR3 is TGCAGTGCTAGAGACCATCAGGGAGGGAGCACTGAAGCTTTCTTT. The chain carries TRBV20-1 and TRBJ1-1, with D possibly being TRBD1 (5 bases). V lost 0 bases and J lost 4, with 15 bases in between. Germline V lookup: CDR1 DFQATT, CDR2 SNEGSKA (reference sequence). The CDR3 extends over 15 amino acids.

This chain uses TRBV18 with TRBJ2-3; 9 nucleotides line up with TRBD1. The CDR3 consists of 15 residues. Per germline, CDR1 KGHSH and CDR2 LQKENI. The junction had 9 bases not matched to a gene; V was cut back by 5 bases and J by 6 bases. CDR3 sequence (DNA): TGTGCCAGCTCAACCCCGGGACAGGGTTCCGATACGCAGTATTTT. Its protein product is CASSTPGQGSDTQYF.

At least ten counts were recorded for this clonotype. The chain couples TRBV7-9 to TRBJ2-7; 8 positions agree with TRBD1. The CDR3 has 16 amino acids. V lost 5 bases, J lost 5 bases, and 14 bases stayed unmatched. Germline CDR1 is SEHNR and CDR2 is FQNEAQ (reference sequence). The CDR3 region has the DNA TGTGCCAGCAGCCAGCGCGGACAGGGCAAGTTCCACGAGCAGTACTTC. Translated, it gives CASSQRGQGKFHEQYF.

The table lists this clonotype with a few counts. V usage is TRBV3-1 and J usage is TRBJ1-2, with D uncertain. Looked up from germline, CDR1 is LGHDT and CDR2 is YNNKEL (reference sequence). This CDR3 region has 13 residues. V dropped 2 bases and J dropped 6 bases, with 10 bases sitting between them. The CDR3 DNA follows: TGTGCCAGCAGCCAATTCGAGACTCATGGCTACACCTTC. Translating gives CASSQFETHGYTF.

This clonotype was found a few times. The genes are TRBV30 and TRBJ1-1, with D perhaps matching TRBD1 (5 bases). CDR1 GTSNPN and CDR2 SVGIG come from the germline V gene (reference sequence). The CDR3 totals 13 residues. The V end was cut by 4 bases, the J end by 5 bases, with 14 bases between. CDR3 bases: TGTGCCTGGAATGGGCAGGGAGGGACTGAAGCTTTCTTT. Its translation is CAWNGQGGTEAFF.

The table lists this clonotype with a few counts. The chain recombines TRBV25-1 with TRBJ2-5; D remains unclear. Germline CDR1 MGHDK, CDR2 SYGVNS. The CDR3 runs 14 residues. The V gene lost 2 bases and the J gene lost 1 base, with 8 bases spanning the gap. In DNA form, the CDR3 reads TGTGCCAGCAGTGAAATGGTCACCCAAGAGACCCAGTACTTC. Amino acid sequence: CASSEMVTQETQYF.

This clonotype was seen at least ten times. The rearrangement uses TRBV6-5 and TRBJ2-3; 9 nucleotides align to TRBD1. V shed 5 bases, J shed 6 bases, and the junction held 12 bases outside the gene matches. The CDR3 length is 16 residues. CDR1 is MNHEY, CDR2 SVGAGI, per germline. This CDR3 reads CASSTGRTGAIDTQYF. CDR3 coding DNA: TGTGCCAGCAGTACTGGTCGGACAGGGGCCATCGATACGCAGTATTTT.

The rearrangement links TRBV6-2 or TRBV6-3 to TRBJ2-3; 8 nucleotides match TRBD1. This CDR3 is 14 amino acids long. V shed 2 bases and J 4 bases; nucleotides not matched to a gene: 2. Germline values: CDR1 MNHEY, CDR2 SVGEGT. CDR3 in amino acids: CASSYRTGPDTQYF. The CDR3 DNA reads TGTGCCAGCAGTTACCGGACAGGGCCAGATACGCAGTATTTT.

This clonotype came up a few times. The CDR3 nucleotides read TGCGCCAGCAGCTTGGAAGGACCCCTGGATGGTGAGCAGTTCTTC. Translation gives CASSLEGPLDGEQFF. This chain joins TRBV5-1 and TRBJ2-1; no clear D. CDR3 length equals 15 residues. V was shortened by 0 bases and J by 9 bases, with 16 bases between the two germline ends. Germline loops: CDR1 SGHRS, CDR2 YFSETQ.

In its sample, this clonotype was seen many times. The rearrangement uses TRBV5-1 and TRBJ2-3, with unresolved D. Germline loops: CDR1 SGHRS, CDR2 YFSETQ. This CDR3 spans 14 amino acids. Trimming left V 0 bases short and J 2 bases short, with 7 bases between. The CDR3 bases are TGCGCCAGCAGCTTGGTTGGACCCACAGATACGCAGTATTTT. Its translation: CASSLVGPTDTQYF.

This clonotype was picked up a small number of times. The chain uses TRBV7-6 and TRBJ2-7; D unclear. The CDR3 is 18 residues long. The germline gives CDR1 SGHVS, CDR2 FNYEAQ. Deletions cut 1 base from V and 0 bases from J, with 19 bases between. The CDR3 protein is CASSLGVVGLTSSYEQYF. The CDR3 DNA reads as TGTGCCAGCAGCTTAGGGGTGGTTGGGCTTACGAGCTCCTACGAGCAGTACTTC.

The chain is built from TRBV4-2 and TRBJ1-2; possible D gene TRBD1, 5 bases. The CDR3 is made up of 14 amino acids. Trimming pared 0 bases from V and 4 bases from J, leaving 9 bases between. CDR1 is LGHNA and CDR2 is YNFKEQ in the germline V gene. CDR3 sequence reads: CASSQDWGTYGYTF. The CDR3, as DNA: TGTGCCAGCAGCCAAGATTGGGGGACCTATGGCTACACCTTC.

This clonotype was detected a few times. The chain joins TRBV20-1 to TRBJ1-5; perhaps TRBD1 as D (6 bases). The V and J ends lost 2 bases and 4 bases respectively, with 12 bases between them. Germline V lookup: CDR1 DFQATT, CDR2 SNEGSKA (reference sequence). The CDR3 has 14 amino acids. The CDR3 sequence: CSARRGQNNQPQHF. For the CDR3, the DNA is TGCAGTGCTAGACGGGGGCAAAATAATCAGCCCCAGCATTTT.

The rearrangement uses TRBV5-4 and TRBJ2-3; D gene uncertain. CDR1 and CDR2 (germline): SGHNT, YYREEE (reference sequence). There are 15 residues in the CDR3. Trimming left V 4 bases short and J 2 bases short, with 14 bases between. CDR3 in amino acids: CASSAIGVSTDTQYF. For the CDR3, the DNA is TGTGCCAGCAGCGCGATTGGCGTTTCCACAGATACGCAGTATTTT.